These T cell receptor beta chains were read from a single sample in a study of T-cell reconstitution after alpha-beta-depleted transplantation in children. TCRdb processed the PCR reads anew with MiXCR; each CDR3 protein has one entry. The sample shows 250,000 to 400,000 distinct CDR3 sequences, 20% to 30% of them seen only once. The specimen was PBMCs, mostly from graft donor cells, collected 180 days after TCRalphabeta/CD19-depleted stem cell transplant. These receptors originate from a male patient younger than 18 who had a stem cell transplant for acute lymphoblastic leukemia, so the T cells may come from the graft donor. The CDR3 runs from the conserved cysteine through the conserved F or W. D genes are given only for firm matches. Clone size is stated in some rows and not others, as once, few, many or a class when expanded.

d_call	v_call	clone_size	j_call	cdr3_aa	cdr3_nt
NA	TRBV7-3	NA	TRBJ2-5	CASSFWGSGETQYF	TGTGCCAGCAGCTTTTGGGGGAGTGGTGAGACCCAGTACTTC
NA	TRBV5-1	NA	TRBJ2-7	CASSDHHYEQYF	TGCGCCAGTTCCGACCATCACTACGAGCAGTACTTC
TRBD2	TRBV6-5	NA	TRBJ2-7	CASSYKGLAGYEQYF	TGTGCCAGCAGTTACAAGGGACTAGCGGGCTACGAGCAGTACTTC
NA	TRBV18	many	TRBJ2-7	CASSPGAGLEQYF	TGTGCCAGCTCACCAGGTGCGGGACTCGAGCAGTACTTC
TRBD2	TRBV12-3/TRBV12-4	few	TRBJ2-1	CASRASGNYNEQFF	TGTGCCAGCAGGGCTAGCGGGAACTACAATGAGCAGTTCTTC
NA	TRBV5-1	NA	TRBJ2-1	CASSNRRYNEQFF	TGCGCCAGCAGCAACCGACGTTACAATGAGCAGTTCTTC
NA	TRBV15	NA	TRBJ2-7	CATSRVPTYEQYF	TGTGCCACCAGCAGAGTCCCCACCTACGAGCAGTACTTC
NA	TRBV29-1	few	TRBJ2-5	CSVAGTGETQYF	TGCAGCGTTGCAGGGACGGGAGAGACCCAGTACTTC
NA	TRBV7-7	few	TRBJ2-3	CASSATSMADTQYF	TGTGCCAGCAGCGCCACTAGCATGGCAGATACGCAGTATTTT
NA	TRBV7-9	NA	TRBJ2-1	CASSLSSHRAHEQFF	TGTGCCAGCAGCTTATCTTCCCACAGGGCCCATGAGCAGTTCTTC
NA	TRBV7-2	few	TRBJ2-1	CASSLFSLVDEQFF	TGTGCCAGCAGCTTATTCTCACTAGTCGATGAGCAGTTCTTC
TRBD1	TRBV5-5	few	TRBJ1-6	CASSGGGTGQGNSPLHF	TGTGCCAGCAGCGGAGGGGGGACAGGCCAGGGAAATTCACCCCTCCACTTT